This paragraph reports one T cell receptor beta chain. Its specificity is unknown. The record originates from a study of radiation and T cells in renal cell carcinoma. Study-wide findings and caveats: From baseline, blood top tumor clonotypes peaked at 2 weeks post-radiation.

The sample's time point: baseline pretreatment blood. The sample's treatment: 15 Gy SBRT to primary tumor, nephrectomy 4 weeks later. Data came from immunoSEQ multiplex PCR; TCRdb stores just in-frame clones and leaves some out. The table has 100,000 or so clones, around 88% seen once. With 4 bases clipped from V and 6 bases from J, the junction kept 7 bases outside the gene matches. This CDR3 has 15 amino acids. The germline V gene encodes CDR1 SNHLY and CDR2 FYNNEI. The sequences come from blood, collected from a patient whose treatment included radiotherapy and nephrectomy. The sequence was collected from a man in his forties or fifties with renal cell carcinoma. The chain combines TRBV2 with TRBJ1-5; 9 bases are shared with TRBD1. The CDR3: CASSVNRGLSQPQHF. As DNA, the CDR3 is TGTGCCAGCAGTGTCAACAGGGGGCTGAGTCAGCCCCAGCATTTT.